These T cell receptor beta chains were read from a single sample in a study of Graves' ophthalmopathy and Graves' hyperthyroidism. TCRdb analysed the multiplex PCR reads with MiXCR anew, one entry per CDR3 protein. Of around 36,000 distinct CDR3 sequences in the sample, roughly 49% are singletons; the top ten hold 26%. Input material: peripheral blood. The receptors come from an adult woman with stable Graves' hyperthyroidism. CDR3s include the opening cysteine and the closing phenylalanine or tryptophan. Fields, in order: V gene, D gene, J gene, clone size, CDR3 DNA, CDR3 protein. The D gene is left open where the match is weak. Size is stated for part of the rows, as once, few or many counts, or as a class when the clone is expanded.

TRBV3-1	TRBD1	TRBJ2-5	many	TGTGCCAGCAGCCAAGAGGGACAGCTTCAAGAGACCCAGTACTTC	CASSQEGQLQETQYF
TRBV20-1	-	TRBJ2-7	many	TGCAGTGCTAGAGAGGCGCAGGGCCGGATTAAAGAGCAGTACTTC	CSAREAQGRIKEQYF
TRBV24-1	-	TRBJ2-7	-	TGTGCCACCAGTCCTCGGGGGAGCCCCTACGAGCAGTACTTC	CATSPRGSPYEQYF
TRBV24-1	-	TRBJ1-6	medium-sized	TGTGCCACCCGACAGAATGATAATTCACCCCTCCACTTT	CATRQNDNSPLHF
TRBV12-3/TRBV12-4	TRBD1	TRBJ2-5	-	TGTGCCAGCAGTTTGGGGACAGGGGGAGAGACCCAGTACTTC	CASSLGTGGETQYF
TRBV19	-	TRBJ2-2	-	TGTGCCAGTAGTATAATTGGGGGGGGCCGCACCGGGGAGCTGTTTTTT	CASSIIGGGRTGELFF
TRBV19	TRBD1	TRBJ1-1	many	TGTGCCAGTAGTATTGGGACAGATTACATGAACACTGAAGCTTTCTTT	CASSIGTDYMNTEAFF
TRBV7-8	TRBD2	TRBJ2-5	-	TGTGCCATCAGCCCAGTCGAAGGGACGGGGGGAGAGACCCAGTACTTC	CAISPVEGTGGETQYF
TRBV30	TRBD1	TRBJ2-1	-	TGTGCCTGGAGTTCGGGACAGGGGGCCAATGAGCAGTTCTTC	CAWSSGQGANEQFF
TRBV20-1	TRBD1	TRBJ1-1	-	TGCAGTGCTGATCCGGGACAGCGTACGGTCACTGAAGCTTTCTTT	CSADPGQRTVTEAFF
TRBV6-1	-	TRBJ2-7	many	TGTGCCAGCAGTGAAGTCCCGCGGGACGAGCAGTACTTC	CASSEVPRDEQYF
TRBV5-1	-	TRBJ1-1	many	TGCGCCAGCAGCAAAACAGGGAGCACTGAAGCTTTCTTT	CASSKTGSTEAFF
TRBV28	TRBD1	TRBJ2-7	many	TGTGCCAGCAGCTCAAGGGGACAGGGGTACAAGTACGAGCAGTACTTC	CASSSRGQGYKYEQYF
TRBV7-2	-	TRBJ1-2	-	TGTGCCAGCAGCTTAAGGGGAAACGATGGCTACACCTTC	CASSLRGNDGYTF
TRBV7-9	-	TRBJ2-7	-	TGTGCCAGCAGCTTAGAAAGGGTCGAGCAGTACTTC	CASSLERVEQYF
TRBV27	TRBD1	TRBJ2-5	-	TGTGCCAGCAGTTTCGGGGCAGGGGGTAGCAGGACCCAGTACTTC	CASSFGAGGSRTQYF
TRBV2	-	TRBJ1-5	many	TGTGCCAGCAGTGAGTGGGGGTTTGGCAATCAGCCCCAGCATTTT	CASSEWGFGNQPQHF
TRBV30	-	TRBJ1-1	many	TGTGCCCAAGGGGTTGGTACCACTGAAGCTTTCTTT	CAQGVGTTEAFF
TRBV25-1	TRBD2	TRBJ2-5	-	TGTGCCAGCTCCGGGACTAGCGGGAGGGCCTGGGAGACCCAGTACTTC	CASSGTSGRAWETQYF
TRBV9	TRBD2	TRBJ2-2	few	TGTGCCAGCAGCGTACAAGCGGGGGGCAACACCGGGGAGCTGTTTTTT	CASSVQAGGNTGELFF
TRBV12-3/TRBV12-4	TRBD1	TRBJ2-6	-	TGTGCCAGCAGAGACCAGGGGGCCGGGGCCAACGTCCTGACTTTC	CASRDQGAGANVLTF
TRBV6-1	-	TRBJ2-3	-	TGTGCCAACAGAGAAACCTTCTCGATGTTAGATACGCAGTATTTT	CANRETFSMLDTQYF
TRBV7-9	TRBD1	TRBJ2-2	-	TGTGCCAGCAGCCCGTGGACAGGGAACACCGGGGAGCTGTTTTTT	CASSPWTGNTGELFF
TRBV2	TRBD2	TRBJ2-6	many	TGTGCCAGCAGTGGGGAGCGGGAGGGGCGGGCCAACGTCCTGACTTTC	CASSGEREGRANVLTF
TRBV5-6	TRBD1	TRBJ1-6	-	TGTGCCAGCAGCCGTTCCGGGACAGGGAATTCACCCCTCCACTTT	CASSRSGTGNSPLHF
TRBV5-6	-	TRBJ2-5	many	TGTGCCAGCAGCAGATGGGGGGAGACCCAGTACTTC	CASSRWGETQYF
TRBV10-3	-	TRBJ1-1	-	TGTGCCATCAGTGAAGAACAGGGTGAAGCTTTCTTT	CAISEEQGEAFF
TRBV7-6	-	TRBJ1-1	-	TGTGCCAGCAGCTTAGAATCCGGGAGGGTGGGCACTGAAGCTTTCTTT	CASSLESGRVGTEAFF
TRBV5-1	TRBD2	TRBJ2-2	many	TGCGCCAGCAGTTCACTAGCGGGAGCAAAGGACGGGGAGCTGTTTTTT	CASSSLAGAKDGELFF
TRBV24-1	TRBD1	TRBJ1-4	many	TGTGCCACCAGTGCACCGGGACAGGGGACTCAACGGGAAAAACTGTTTTTT	CATSAPGQGTQREKLFF
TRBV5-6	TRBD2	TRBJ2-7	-	TGTGCCAGCAGCTTGGGACTAGCGGGAGTGAACTACGAGCAGTACTTC	CASSLGLAGVNYEQYF
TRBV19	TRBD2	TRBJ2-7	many	TGTGCCAGTAGTGGGATGAGCGGGGCTTTCCACGAGCAGTACTTC	CASSGMSGAFHEQYF
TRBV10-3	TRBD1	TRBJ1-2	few	TGTGCCATCAGTGAGCGGGACAGTGGCTATGGCTACACCTTC	CAISERDSGYGYTF
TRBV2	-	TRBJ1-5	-	TGTGCCAGCAGGGGGACTAGCAATCAGCCCCAGCATTTT	CASRGTSNQPQHF
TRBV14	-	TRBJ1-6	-	TGTGCCAGCAGCCCAGCGAACAGGGAGACTTCACCCCTCCACTTT	CASSPANRETSPLHF
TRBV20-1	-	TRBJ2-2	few	TGCAGTGCTAGAGATGACTTCGGGGAGCTGTTTTTT	CSARDDFGELFF
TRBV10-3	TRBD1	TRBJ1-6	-	TGTGCCATCAGTGCGGGACAGGGAAGGGGTTCACCCCTCCACTTT	CAISAGQGRGSPLHF
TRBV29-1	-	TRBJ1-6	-	TGCAGCGTCGGAGGGTTGGATAATTCACCCCTCCACTTT	CSVGGLDNSPLHF
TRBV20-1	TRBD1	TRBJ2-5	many	TGCAGTGGTAGTACAGGGGGGAAGGAGACCCAGTACTTC	CSGSTGGKETQYF
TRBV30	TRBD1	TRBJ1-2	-	TGTGCCTGGATTGGACAGGGGGCCTATGGCTACACCTTC	CAWIGQGAYGYTF